The TCR beta chain described here comes from a study of untreated major depressive disorder. The method was immunoSEQ multiplex PCR; TCRdb's version includes in-frame clones alone and lacks a portion of them. The sample has some 21,000 clones; roughly 86% are singletons. This CDR3 contains 15 residues. The junction had 8 bases not matched to a gene; V was cut back by 5 bases and J by 4 bases. CDR1 and CDR2 from the germline V gene are SGHTA and FQGNSA. Whole-study findings and limits: Sequencing showed nonsignificant TRBV25-01 and TRBV02-01 differences matching flow cytometry. In every subject, the five largest TRBV05-01 clones were private.

Each depressed patient was pairwise matched to a non-depressed control for sex, age, current smoking status and body mass index. A word on this clone: Its antigen is as yet unknown.

Sequences were obtained from CD4+ T cells from PBMCs. The source of this sequence is a woman aged 40 to 50 in good health. The V gene is TRBV7-2, the J gene TRBJ1-2, with 9 positions matching TRBD1. This chain's CDR3 is CASSPRQGVSYGYTF. CDR3 in DNA: TGTGCCAGCAGCCCCCGACAGGGGGTAAGCTATGGCTACACCTTC.